Below, 14 T cell receptor beta chains from the same sample are listed, as sequenced in a study of blood T cell repertoires in COVID-19. Profiling relied on immunoSEQ multiplex PCR, and the TCRdb table lists in-frame clones only, not all of them. The profile shows roughly 170,000 clones, 60% to 80% of them singletons. Sample: peripheral blood. These receptor sequences come from a woman aged 70-85 years with acute or convalescent COVID-19.

The chain couples TRBV9 to TRBJ2-3; 10 positions agree with TRBD1. Germline CDR1 reads SGDLS; CDR2 reads YYNGEE. The CDR3 has 13 residues. The trim removed 7 bases at V and 4 bases at J, leaving 3 bases unmatched. CDR3 nucleotides: TGTGCCAGCGGGGGGACAGGGGCAGATACGCAGTATTTT. Protein product: CASGGTGADTQYF.

The chain links TRBV10-3 to TRBJ2-7, with D uncertain. The CDR3 covers 15 residues. Germline V gene data show CDR1 as ENHRY and CDR2 as SYGVKD. Between the trimmed V and J ends, which lost 3 bases and 0 bases, there was a span of 12 bases. The CDR3 is CAISELAESSYEQYF. In DNA form, the CDR3 reads TGTGCCATCAGTGAATTAGCTGAGAGCTCCTACGAGCAGTACTTC.

This chain connects TRBV24-1 to TRBJ2-7, with 12 nucleotides matching TRBD2. In germline, CDR1 is KGHDR, CDR2 SFDVKD. This CDR3 is built from 15 residues. V lost 7 bases and J lost 3; bases outside the gene matches: 6. Written as DNA, the CDR3 is TGTGCCACCAGAAAAGGACTAGCGGGACGCTACGAGCAGTACTTC. Its protein product is CATRKGLAGRYEQYF.

V gene TRBV7-3 combines with J gene TRBJ1-1; D uncertain. CDR3 length: 13 amino acids. Trimming removed 5 bases at V and 1 base at J, with 8 bases between. Per germline, CDR1 SGHTA and CDR2 FQGTGA. DNA of the CDR3: TGTGCCAGCAGCGATCAGCGGAACACTGAAGCTTTCTTT. Protein sequence: CASSDQRNTEAFF.

CDR3 loop: CASSLVGGSTGELFF. Written as DNA, the CDR3 is TGTGCCAGCAGCTTAGTGGGAGGGAGCACCGGGGAGCTGTTTTTT. V is TRBV13 and J is TRBJ2-2; 7 bases agree with TRBD2. J lost 4 bases, V lost 1 base, and 3 bases had no gene match. Germline V gives CDR1 PRHDT, CDR2 FYEKMQ (reference sequence). The CDR3 sequence is 15 residues long.

This chain links TRBV9 with TRBJ2-5; D may be TRBD1 (5 bases). V was pared by 3 bases and J by 2 bases, with 11 bases between. The CDR3 sequence is 14 residues long. From germline, CDR1 is SGDLS and CDR2 YYNGEE. Written as DNA, the CDR3 is TGTGCCAGCAGCGCCCGACAGTGGCAAGAGACCCAGTACTTC. Protein product: CASSARQWQETQYF.

The rearrangement uses TRBV2 and TRBJ1-5, with 7 nucleotides matching TRBD1. The J segment lost 7 bases and the V segment lost 4 bases, leaving 7 bases of the junction unmatched. CDR3 length equals 14 residues. Germline lookup yields CDR1 SNHLY and CDR2 FYNNEI. This CDR3 is CASSGRGRDQPQHF. CDR3 nucleotides: TGTGCCAGCAGTGGAAGGGGGCGCGACCAGCCCCAGCATTTT. Full variable domain (remainder filled in from reference TRBV2 and TRBJ1-5): EPEVTQTPSHQVTQMGQEVILRCVPISNHLYFYWYRQILGQKVEFLVSFYNNEISEKSEIFDDQFSVERPDGSNFTLKIRSTKLEDSAMYFCASSGRGRDQPQHFGDGTRLSIL.

The rearrangement joins TRBV11-2 to TRBJ2-3; possible D gene TRBD1, 6 bases. Germline-derived CDR1 and CDR2 are SGHAT and FQNNGV. Trimming shortened V by 5 bases and J by 11 bases, and 17 bases separated the two germline ends. The CDR3 contains 13 residues. This CDR3 is CASSKSRDTVQYF. The CDR3 DNA sequence: TGTGCCAGCAGCAAAAGCCGGGACACTGTGCAGTATTTT.

The gene calls are TRBV12-3 or TRBV12-4 and TRBJ2-5; TRBD2 agrees at 7 bases. The CDR3 has 13 residues. Trimming removed 7 bases from V and 5 bases from J; junction bases left unmatched: 7. The CDR3 region has the DNA TGTGCCAGCAAAGTTTACGGGGGGGAGACCCAGTACTTC. It codes for CASKVYGGETQYF.

The rearrangement joins TRBV19 to TRBJ1-1; TRBD1 might be the D (5 bases). The CDR3 is made up of 16 amino acids. Trimming removed 5 bases from V and 2 bases from J, with 18 bases in between. Germline-derived CDR1 and CDR2 are LNHDA and SQIVND (reference sequence). CDR3 DNA: TGTGCCAGTAGTCTACTCGGGGGACGGACTAACACTGAAGCTTTCTTT. Its protein is CASSLLGGRTNTEAFF.

The J gene is TRBJ2-5, the V gene TRBV24-1, with D tentatively TRBD1 (5 bases). Germline lookup yields CDR1 KGHDR and CDR2 SFDVKD. The CDR3 is made up of 15 amino acids. The V and J ends lost 1 base and 2 bases respectively, with 10 bases between them. The CDR3 DNA reads TGTGCCACCAGTGATTTTACAGGAGAGCAAGAGACCCAGTACTTC. Protein product: CATSDFTGEQETQYF.

This clone was seen a few times. The chain carries TRBV4-1 and TRBJ2-7; a possible D gene is TRBD2 (5 bases). V shed 1 base and J shed 0 bases, with 19 bases lying between them. CDR1 and CDR2 from the germline V gene are MGHRA and YSYEKL. The CDR3 has 18 residues. CDR3 region: CASSQGSYGGLTSYEQYF. In nucleotides, the CDR3 is TGCGCCAGCAGCCAAGGATCGTACGGCGGGCTTACCTCCTACGAGCAGTACTTC.

The V gene is TRBV30, the J gene TRBJ1-2; maybe TRBD1 (6 bases). The CDR3 has 15 amino acids. Per the germline V gene, CDR1 is GTSNPN and CDR2 is SVGIG (reference sequence). V was trimmed by 2 bases and J by 4 bases, leaving 17 bases between them. This chain's CDR3 is CAWSMRTETSYGYTF. The DNA of the CDR3 is TGTGCCTGGAGTATGCGGACAGAGACTTCCTATGGCTACACCTTC.

The chain links TRBV2 to TRBJ1-1; 10 positions agree with TRBD1. Trimming at V came to 4 bases and at J to 3 bases, leaving 8 bases not matched to a gene. The CDR3 consists of 16 residues. Germline CDR1 reads SNHLY; CDR2 reads FYNNEI. CDR3 loop: CASSARQGAGDTEAFF. CDR3 DNA sequence: TGTGCCAGCAGTGCCCGACAGGGGGCGGGGGACACTGAAGCTTTCTTT.